This TCR beta chain derives from a study of cytomegalovirus exposure and HLA in healthy donors. Study-level background: The same platform was used for the 110 or so validation repertoires and the roughly 680 first-cohort repertoires, a later analysis reported. Whole-study findings and limits: In vitro experiments confirmed that three CMV-associated chains were specific for CMV antigens.

TCRdb keeps only in-frame clones here, not all; method: immunoSEQ multiplex PCR. The repertoire holds 300,000 or so clones, roughly 86% seen once, with around 0.96% in the top ten. The donors were part of the roughly 120-subject validation cohort, which stood apart from the approximately 670-subject first cohort. Comment on this clone: Its antigen remains unidentified.

The CDR3 runs 18 residues. V dropped 0 bases and J dropped 3 bases, with 18 bases sitting between them. Germline lookup yields CDR1 LNHDA and CDR2 SQIVND (reference sequence). The gene calls are TRBV19 and TRBJ1-5; weak D call: TRBD1 (5 bases). This TCR was sampled from a man aged 25 to 40 in good health and CMV-seronegative. Sequencing was done on a sample of PBMCs. CDR3 sequence reads: CASSIDYKSLGANQPQHF. The CDR3 nucleotides are TGTGCCAGTAGTATAGATTATAAGAGCTTAGGGGCCAATCAGCCCCAGCATTTT.